One T cell receptor (beta chain) is described in this entry. Source study methods: From reference gene primer amplification, estimates of nucleated cell counts were derived. Repertoires were generated with immunoSEQ multiplex PCR, while TCRdb's copy carries only in-frame clones and drops some. V, J and clone size are taken as reported in that table, and D and trimming were inferred from the DNA itself. Here the sample spans approximately 200,000 clones, more than 85% being singletons. The source of the sample is a study of blood T cell repertoires in COVID-19. The CDR3 is 14 residues long. Germline-derived CDR1 and CDR2 are LGHDT and YNNKEL (reference sequence). V dropped 6 bases and J dropped 4; count of bases not matched to a gene: 4.

The source of this sequence is a man between 65 and 85 years old with active or convalescent COVID-19. The genes are TRBV3-1 (or the pseudogene TRBV3-2) and TRBJ2-2; 8 bases align to TRBD2. Input material: peripheral blood. The CDR3 is CASRVAGRTGELFF. CDR3 nucleotide sequence: TGTGCCAGCAGGGTAGCGGGACGCACCGGGGAGCTGTTTTTT.